A single sample gave rise to the 17 T cell receptor beta chains below, sequenced in a study of T cells in Graves' hyperthyroidism and ophthalmopathy. What was amplified from RNA transcripts were TCR beta CDR3 regions. The TCR CDR3 was amplified in a first-round RT-PCR using the HTBI primer set. MiXCR, run by TCRdb on the multiplex PCR reads, gives a single entry per CDR3 protein. The sample holds 450,000 to 500,000 distinct CDR3 sequences; approximately 23% are singletons and the top ten take approximately 49%. The sample consisted of blood. Every receptor here comes from a woman in her sixties or seventies with Graves' ophthalmopathy.

The chain links TRBV5-4 to TRBJ2-7, with 9 bases fitting TRBD2. V shed 4 bases, J shed 4 bases, and the junction held 6 bases outside the gene matches. The CDR3 is 14 residues long. Looked up from germline, CDR1 is SGHNT and CDR2 is YYREEE (reference sequence). In DNA, the CDR3 is TGTGCCAGCAGCCGGCGGGAGGGGTTATACGAGCAGTACTTC. Amino acids: CASSRREGLYEQYF.

The chain is built from TRBV6-2 or TRBV6-3 and TRBJ2-7; no clear D. From germline, CDR1 is MNHEY and CDR2 SVGEGT. The V and J ends lost 10 bases and 6 bases respectively, with 13 bases between them. The length of the CDR3 is 11 residues. CDR3 sequence reads: CATSDGSEQYF. In nucleotides, the CDR3 is TGTGCCACCTCAGACGGATCCGAGCAGTACTTC.

In this sample, this clonotype turned up a few times. V gene TRBV7-2 combines with J gene TRBJ2-5; TRBD2 aligns across 10 bases. The CDR3 is 15 amino acids. Germline V gene sequence: CDR1 SGHTA, CDR2 FQGNSA. The V segment lost 5 bases and the J segment 4 bases; nucleotides outside the gene matches: 7. CDR3 sequence (DNA): TGTGCCAGCAGCCAAGCGGGAGGGCCAATAGAGACCCAGTACTTC. Translation: CASSQAGGPIETQYF.

This clonotype was detected many times. CDR3 protein: CASSLVGYSDSEQFF. DNA of the CDR3: TGTGCCAGCAGCTTAGTCGGGTATAGTGATAGTGAGCAGTTCTTC. This chain joins TRBV7-3 and TRBJ2-1; no reliable D call. Germline CDR1 reads SGHTA; CDR2 reads FQGTGA. The V and J ends lost 2 bases and 9 bases respectively, with 17 bases between them. The CDR3 is 15 residues long.

The V call is TRBV12-5, the J call TRBJ2-3; a possible D gene is TRBD2 (6 bases). V was trimmed by 5 bases and J by 5 bases, leaving 14 bases between them. Germline lookup yields CDR1 LGHNT and CDR2 FRNRAP. The CDR3 runs to 14 residues. Here the CDR3 DNA reads TGTGCTAGTGGTACCCGACTAGTAGTAGATACGCAGTATTTT. Translation: CASGTRLVVDTQYF.

There are a few counts of this clonotype. The chain links TRBV28 to TRBJ1-2; maybe TRBD1 (5 bases). There are 15 residues in the CDR3. The germline CDR1 and CDR2 sequences are MDHEN and SYDVKM. The V gene lost 6 bases and the J gene lost 10 bases, with 24 bases spanning the gap. The CDR3 sequence is CASSFSSGGRSDYTF. The CDR3 nucleotides read TGTGCCAGCAGCTTTTCCTCCGGGGGGAGGAGTGACTACACCTTC.

This clonotype was found a few times. This chain joins TRBV9 and TRBJ2-5; D tentatively reads TRBD1 or TRBD2 (5 bases each). The CDR3 loop spans 15 amino acids. The V and J ends lost 0 bases and 5 bases respectively, with 14 bases between them. From germline, CDR1 is SGDLS and CDR2 YYNGEE. The CDR3 here is CASSVAGLAGETQYF. CDR3 nucleotide sequence: TGTGCCAGCAGCGTAGCGGGGCTAGCAGGCGAGACCCAGTACTTC.

This clonotype was observed a handful of times. V and J are TRBV30 and TRBJ1-4, with D tentatively TRBD1 (5 bases). Germline V gene data show CDR1 as GTSNPN and CDR2 as SVGIG (reference sequence). The CDR3 has 15 amino acids. V was trimmed by 8 bases and J by 5 bases, leaving 21 bases between them. Written as DNA, the CDR3 is TGTGCCAGTACGCAGGGAAGGTCTAGGAATGAAAAACTGTTTTTT. Its protein is CASTQGRSRNEKLFF.

This clonotype was detected ten times or more. This chain uses TRBV12-3 or TRBV12-4 with TRBJ2-5, with D tentatively TRBD1 or TRBD2 (5 bases each). V was shortened by 3 bases and J by 4 bases, with 12 bases between the two germline ends. CDR3 size: 14 residues. CDR3 in amino acids: CASSFSGPRETQYF. In nucleotides, the CDR3 is TGTGCCAGCAGTTTCTCGGGACCCCGAGAGACCCAGTACTTC.

CDR3 loop: CSARVGGSFSYEQYF. The CDR3 DNA reads TGCAGTGCTAGAGTTGGAGGCTCCTTTTCCTACGAGCAGTACTTC. The chain has TRBV20-1 and TRBJ2-7; possibly TRBD2 for D (5 bases). The germline V and J ends were trimmed by 1 base and 1 base, with 14 bases remaining between them. The germline V gene encodes CDR1 DFQATT and CDR2 SNEGSKA (reference sequence). The CDR3 runs 15 residues.

The table lists this clonotype with a few counts. This chain links TRBV11-3 with TRBJ2-2, with TRBD2 matching over 12 bases. The junction had 2 bases not matched to a gene; V was cut back by 3 bases and J by 6 bases. Germline-derived CDR1 and CDR2 are SGHNT and YENEEA. The length of the CDR3 is 15 residues. CDR3 in DNA: TGTGCCAGCAGCTTCCGACTAGCGGGAGCCGGGGAGCTGTTTTTT. Its protein product is CASSFRLAGAGELFF.

This clonotype showed up just a few times. This CDR3 reads CSVDQGHTGELFF. The CDR3 nucleotides are TGCAGCGTTGATCAGGGGCACACCGGGGAGCTGTTTTTT. This sequence joins TRBV29-1 and TRBJ2-2; weak D call: TRBD1 (6 bases). The CDR3 sequence is 13 residues long. V was cut by 3 bases and J by 3 bases, with 8 bases left in between. Germline V gene sequence: CDR1 SQVTM, CDR2 ANQGSEA.

This chain uses TRBV27 with TRBJ1-1; TRBD1 is a possible D gene (6 bases). Germline V CDR1 and CDR2: MNHEY, SMNVEV (reference sequence). Trimming took off 1 base at V and 4 bases at J, with 13 bases between the two ends. The CDR3 extends over 15 amino acids. As DNA, the CDR3 is TGTGCCAGCAGTTTATTGGGGGGCCTATCCACTGAAGCTTTCTTT. It encodes CASSLLGGLSTEAFF.

This clonotype has ten or more counts. The chain links TRBV30 to TRBJ1-2; tentatively, D is TRBD1 (5 bases). The V gene's germline CDR1 is GTSNPN and CDR2 SVGIG (reference sequence). The CDR3 loop spans 12 amino acids. V was clipped by 7 bases and J by 7 bases, with 16 bases between them. The CDR3 loop reads CASSGDESGYTF. The CDR3 bases are TGTGCCTCCTCGGGGGACGAGAGTGGCTACACCTTC.

The chain carries TRBV5-6 and TRBJ1-1; tentatively, D is TRBD1 (5 bases). Germline-derived CDR1 and CDR2 are SGHDT and YYEEEE. This CDR3 is built from 15 residues. The V end lost 3 bases, the J end lost 5 bases, and 17 bases lay between the germline ends. The CDR3 loop reads CASSSAGWLRTEAFF. CDR3 coding DNA: TGTGCCAGCAGCTCGGCAGGGTGGTTGAGGACTGAAGCTTTCTTT. Full variable domain (outside the CDR3, taken from reference TRBV5-6 and TRBJ1-1): DAGVTQSPTHLIKTRGQQVTLRCSPKSGHDTVSWYQQALGQGPQFIFQYYEEEERQRGNFPDRFSGHQFPNYSSELNVNALLLGDSALYLCASSSAGWLRTEAFFGQGTRLTVV.

This clonotype was detected ten times or more. The rearrangement uses TRBV11-2 and TRBJ2-3, with D perhaps TRBD2 (5 bases). Trimming removed 3 bases at V and 2 bases at J, with 9 bases between. Germline V CDR1 and CDR2: SGHAT, FQNNGV. The CDR3 is 14 amino acids. The CDR3 loop reads CASSFPGVTDTQYF. CDR3 in DNA: TGTGCCAGCAGCTTCCCCGGGGTCACAGATACGCAGTATTTT.

This clonotype was seen only a few times. The V gene is TRBV29-1, the J gene TRBJ2-7; TRBD2 is a possible D gene (6 bases). Trimming took 6 bases from V and 5 from J, leaving 11 bases between them. The CDR3 contains 11 residues. Germline V gene sequence: CDR1 SQVTM, CDR2 ANQGSEA. The CDR3 region is CSVATSNEQYF. The CDR3 coding sequence is TGCAGCGTGGCAACTAGCAACGAGCAGTACTTC.